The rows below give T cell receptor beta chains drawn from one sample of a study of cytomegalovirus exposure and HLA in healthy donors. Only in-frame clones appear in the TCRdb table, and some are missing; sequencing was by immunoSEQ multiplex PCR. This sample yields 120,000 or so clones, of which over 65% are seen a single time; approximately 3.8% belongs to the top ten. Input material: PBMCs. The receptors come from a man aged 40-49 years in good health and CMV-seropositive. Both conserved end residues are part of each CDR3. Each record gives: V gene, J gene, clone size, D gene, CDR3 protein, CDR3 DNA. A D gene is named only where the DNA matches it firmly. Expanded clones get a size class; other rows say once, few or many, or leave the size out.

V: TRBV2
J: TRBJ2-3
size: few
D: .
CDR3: CASNGWADTQYF
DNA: TGTGCCAGCAACGGGTGGGCAGATACGCAGTATTTT

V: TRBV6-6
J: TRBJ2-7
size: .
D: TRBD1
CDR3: CASNPSGQGRHEQYF
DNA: TGTGCCAGCAATCCCTCAGGACAGGGTCGTCACGAGCAGTACTTC

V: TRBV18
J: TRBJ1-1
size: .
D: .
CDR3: CASSLKTGNTEAFF
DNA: TGTGCCAGCTCACTAAAAACAGGGAACACTGAAGCTTTCTTT

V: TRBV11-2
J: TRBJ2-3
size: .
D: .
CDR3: CASSFTGGQSTQYF
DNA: TGTGCCAGCAGCTTCACGGGGGGCCAGTCTACGCAGTATTTT

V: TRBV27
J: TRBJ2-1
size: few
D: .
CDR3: CASSKRVSGSYNEQFF
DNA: TGTGCCAGCAGTAAACGGGTCTCCGGGTCCTACAATGAGCAGTTCTTC

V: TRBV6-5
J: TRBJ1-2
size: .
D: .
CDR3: CASRDGGGYYGYTF
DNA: TGTGCCAGCAGGGACGGGGGGGGCTACTATGGCTACACCTTC

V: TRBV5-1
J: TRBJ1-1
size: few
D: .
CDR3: CASSLATGFSAFF
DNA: TGCGCCAGCAGCTTGGCAACAGGCTTTTCAGCTTTCTTT

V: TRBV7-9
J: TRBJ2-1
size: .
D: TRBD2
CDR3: CASSLGAGGYNEQFF
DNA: TGTGCCAGCAGCTTAGGGGCGGGGGGGTACAATGAGCAGTTCTTC

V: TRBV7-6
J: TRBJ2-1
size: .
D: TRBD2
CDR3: CASSLGSGLAARGNEQFF
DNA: TGTGCCAGCAGCTTAGGGTCGGGCCTAGCGGCGCGGGGGAATGAGCAGTTCTTC

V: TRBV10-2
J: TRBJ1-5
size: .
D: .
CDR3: CASSESGSNQPQHF
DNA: TGCGCCAGCAGTGAGTCGGGCAGCAATCAGCCCCAGCATTTT

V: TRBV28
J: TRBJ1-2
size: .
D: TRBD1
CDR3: CASKAPGQGYGYTF
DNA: TGTGCCAGCAAAGCTCCGGGACAGGGGTATGGCTACACCTTC

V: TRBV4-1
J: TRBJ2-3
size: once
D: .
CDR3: CASSQDSQGEATDTQYF
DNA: TGCGCCAGCAGCCAAGACTCTCAGGGGGAGGCGACAGATACGCAGTATTTT

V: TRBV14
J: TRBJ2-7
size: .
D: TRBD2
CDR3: CASSAGLAGTYEQYF
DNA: TGTGCCAGCAGCGCCGGACTAGCGGGGACCTACGAGCAGTACTTC

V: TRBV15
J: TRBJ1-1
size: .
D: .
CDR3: CATSREFMNTEAFF
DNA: TGTGCCACCAGCAGAGAGTTCATGAACACTGAAGCTTTCTTT

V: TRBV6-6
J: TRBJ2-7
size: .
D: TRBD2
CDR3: CASSRASGDYEQYF
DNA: TGTGCCAGCAGTAGGGCTAGCGGGGATTACGAGCAGTACTTC

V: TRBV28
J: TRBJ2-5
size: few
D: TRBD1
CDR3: CASSTRDRGLGETQYF
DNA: TGTGCCAGCAGTACCCGGGACAGGGGGCTCGGGGAGACCCAGTACTTC

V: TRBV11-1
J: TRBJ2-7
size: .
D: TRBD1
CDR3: CASSLGQGAYEQYF
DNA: TGTGCCAGCAGCCTTGGACAGGGGGCGTACGAGCAGTACTTC

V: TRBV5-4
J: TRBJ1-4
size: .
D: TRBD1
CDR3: CASSSPSTGGYEKLFF
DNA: TGTGCCAGCAGCTCCCCCTCAACAGGGGGCTATGAAAAACTGTTTTTT

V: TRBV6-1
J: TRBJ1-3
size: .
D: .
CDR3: CASSEPPGHGGNTIYF
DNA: TGTGCCAGCAGTGAACCCCCCGGACACGGAGGAAACACCATATATTTT

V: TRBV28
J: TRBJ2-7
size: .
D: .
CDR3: CASGGGQVYEQYF
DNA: TGTGCCAGCGGAGGGGGCCAGGTATACGAGCAGTACTTC

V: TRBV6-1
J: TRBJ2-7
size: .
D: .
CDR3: CASSARAFPYEQYF
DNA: TGTGCCAGCAGTGCCAGGGCTTTTCCCTACGAGCAGTACTTC

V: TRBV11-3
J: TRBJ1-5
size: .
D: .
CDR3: CASSCLQGDYSNQPQHF
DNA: TGTGCCAGCAGCTGCCTACAGGGAGACTATAGCAATCAGCCCCAGCATTTT

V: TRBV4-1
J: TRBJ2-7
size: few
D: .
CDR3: CASSPPGSYEQYF
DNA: TGCGCCAGCAGCCCTCCAGGTTCCTACGAGCAGTACTTC

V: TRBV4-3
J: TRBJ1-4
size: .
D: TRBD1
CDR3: CASSQYDREGEKLFF
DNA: TGCGCCAGCAGCCAATACGACAGGGAAGGAGAAAAACTGTTTTTT

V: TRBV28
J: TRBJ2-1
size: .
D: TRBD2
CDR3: CASRLAGDKQFF
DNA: TGTGCCAGCAGACTAGCGGGAGATAAGCAGTTCTTC

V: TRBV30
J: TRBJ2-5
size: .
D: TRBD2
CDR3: CAWIPGGVPGETQYF
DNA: TGTGCCTGGATCCCTGGGGGGGTCCCGGGGGAGACCCAGTACTTC

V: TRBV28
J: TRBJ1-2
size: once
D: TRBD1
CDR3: CASSPQGGYGYTF
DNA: TGTGCCAGCAGTCCACAGGGGGGCTATGGCTACACCTTC

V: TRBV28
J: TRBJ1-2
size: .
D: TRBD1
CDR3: CASSLIDRGGGYTF
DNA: TGTGCCAGCAGTTTGATTGACAGGGGAGGGGGCTACACCTTC

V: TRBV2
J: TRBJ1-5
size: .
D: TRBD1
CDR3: CASSRGQGEAYSNQPQHF
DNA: TGTGCCAGCAGTAGGGGACAGGGGGAGGCTTATAGCAATCAGCCCCAGCATTTT

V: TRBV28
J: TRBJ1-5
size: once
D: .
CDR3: CASGQPVGPQHF
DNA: TGTGCCAGCGGACAGCCGGTAGGGCCCCAGCATTTT

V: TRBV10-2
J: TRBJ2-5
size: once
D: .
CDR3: CASGRDSQETQYF
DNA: TGCGCCAGTGGCCGGGACTCCCAAGAGACCCAGTACTTC

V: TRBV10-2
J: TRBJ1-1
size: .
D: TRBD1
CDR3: CASIQGTEAFF
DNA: TGCGCCAGCATACAGGGGACTGAAGCTTTCTTT

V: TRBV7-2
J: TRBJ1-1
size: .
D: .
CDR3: CASSQGRNTEAFF
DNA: TGTGCCAGCAGCCAGGGAAGAAACACTGAAGCTTTCTTT

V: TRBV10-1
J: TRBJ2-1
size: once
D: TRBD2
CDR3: CASPNRLAGGNNEQFF
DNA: TGCGCCAGCCCAAACCGGCTAGCGGGGGGTAACAATGAGCAGTTCTTC

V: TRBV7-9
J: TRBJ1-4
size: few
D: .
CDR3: CASSLAGARKPREKLFF
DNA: TGTGCCAGCAGCTTAGCAGGGGCCAGGAAGCCCCGGGAAAAACTGTTTTTT

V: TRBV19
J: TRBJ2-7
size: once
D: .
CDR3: CASSGPRGRTYEQYF
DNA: TGTGCCAGTAGTGGGCCGCGAGGGCGGACCTACGAGCAGTACTTC

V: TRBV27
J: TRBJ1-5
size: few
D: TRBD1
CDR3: CASRPRTGTPDQPQHF
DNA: TGTGCCAGCAGACCTAGGACAGGGACACCGGATCAGCCCCAGCATTTT

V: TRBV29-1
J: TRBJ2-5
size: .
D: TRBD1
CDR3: CSVEDPGQGVWETQYF
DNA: TGCAGCGTTGAAGACCCGGGACAGGGGGTGTGGGAGACCCAGTACTTC

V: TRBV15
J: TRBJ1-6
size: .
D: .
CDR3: CATSRKRQRDNSPLHF
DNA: TGTGCCACCAGCAGAAAAAGACAGAGAGATAATTCACCCCTCCACTTT

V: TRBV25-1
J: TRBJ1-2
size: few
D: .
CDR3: CASSEPLGPNYGYTF
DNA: TGTGCCAGCAGTGAACCCCTTGGCCCGAACTATGGCTACACCTTC

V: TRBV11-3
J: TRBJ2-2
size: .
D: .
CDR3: CASSRGGTGELFF
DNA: TGTGCCAGCAGCAGGGGAGGCACCGGGGAGCTGTTTTTT

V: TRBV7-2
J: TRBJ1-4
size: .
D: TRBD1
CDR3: CASSPGQGNEKLFF
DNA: TGTGCCAGCAGCCCAGGACAGGGAAATGAAAAACTGTTTTTT